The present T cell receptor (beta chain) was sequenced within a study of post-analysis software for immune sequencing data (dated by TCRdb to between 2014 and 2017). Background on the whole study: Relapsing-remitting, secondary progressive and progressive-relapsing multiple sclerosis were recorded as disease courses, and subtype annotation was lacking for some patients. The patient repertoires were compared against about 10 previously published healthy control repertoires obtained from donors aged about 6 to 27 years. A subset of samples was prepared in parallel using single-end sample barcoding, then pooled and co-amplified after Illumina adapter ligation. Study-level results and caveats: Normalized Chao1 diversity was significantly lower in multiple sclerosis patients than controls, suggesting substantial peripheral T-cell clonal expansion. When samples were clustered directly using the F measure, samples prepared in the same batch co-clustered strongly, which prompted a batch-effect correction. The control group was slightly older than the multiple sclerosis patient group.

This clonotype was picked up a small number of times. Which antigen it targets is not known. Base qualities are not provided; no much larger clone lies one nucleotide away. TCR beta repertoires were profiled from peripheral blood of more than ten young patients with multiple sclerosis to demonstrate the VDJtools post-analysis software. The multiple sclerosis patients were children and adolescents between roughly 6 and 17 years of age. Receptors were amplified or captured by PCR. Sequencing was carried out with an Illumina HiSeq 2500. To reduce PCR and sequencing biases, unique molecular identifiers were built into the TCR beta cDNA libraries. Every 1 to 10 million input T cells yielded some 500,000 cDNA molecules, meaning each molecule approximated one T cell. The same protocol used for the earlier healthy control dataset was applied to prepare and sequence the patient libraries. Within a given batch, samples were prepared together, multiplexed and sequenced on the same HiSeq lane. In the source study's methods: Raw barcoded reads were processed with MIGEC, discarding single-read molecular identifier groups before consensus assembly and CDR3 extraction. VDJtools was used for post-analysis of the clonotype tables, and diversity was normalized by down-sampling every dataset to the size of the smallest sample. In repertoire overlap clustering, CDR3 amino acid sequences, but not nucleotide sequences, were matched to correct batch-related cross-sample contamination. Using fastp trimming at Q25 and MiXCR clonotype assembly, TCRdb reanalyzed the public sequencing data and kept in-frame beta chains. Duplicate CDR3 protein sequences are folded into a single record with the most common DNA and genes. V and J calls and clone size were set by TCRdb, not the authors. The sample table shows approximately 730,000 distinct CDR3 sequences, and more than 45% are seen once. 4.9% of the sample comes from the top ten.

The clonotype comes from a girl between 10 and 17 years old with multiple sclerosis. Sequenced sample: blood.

Read as DNA, the sequence is TGCGCCAGCAGCCAAGATATTGTGGGGGGACTAGCGGGAGTCGAGCAGTACTTC. This gives the protein CASSQDIVGGLAGVEQYF. The rearranged segments are TRBV4-1 and TRBJ2-7, with 14 bases aligning to TRBD2. Counted from cysteine to phenylalanine, this CDR3 has 18 amino acids. Only the CDR3 DNA is retained, 54 bases long and in frame from the first base. The junction shows trimming of 0 bases on V and 6 bases on J, and the gene matches do not reach 10 bases of it. Sequences MGHRA (CDR1) and YSYEKL (CDR2) are obtained from the germline V gene.